Listed below are T cell receptor beta chains from one sample, sequenced in a study of cytomegalovirus exposure and HLA in healthy donors. The method was immunoSEQ multiplex PCR; TCRdb's version includes in-frame clones alone and lacks a portion of them. The repertoire table contains tens of thousands of clones. Sequencing input: PBMCs. Every receptor here comes from a male donor in good health and CMV-seropositive. Both conserved end residues are part of each CDR3. A D gene is named only where the DNA matches it firmly.

j_gene: TRBJ2-1
v_gene: TRBV5-1
d_gene: .
CDR3nt: TGCGCCAGCAGCGGGACACAGGGTAACTCCGACAATGAGCAGTTCTTC
CDR3aa: CASSGTQGNSDNEQFF

j_gene: TRBJ1-1
v_gene: TRBV19
d_gene: TRBD1
CDR3nt: TGTGCCAGTAGTAGATGGACAGGAGAAACTGAAGCTTTCTTT
CDR3aa: CASSRWTGETEAFF

j_gene: TRBJ1-1
v_gene: TRBV4-1
d_gene: TRBD1
CDR3nt: TGCGCCAGCAGCCCACGACAGGGGACTGCCACTGAAGCTTTCTTT
CDR3aa: CASSPRQGTATEAFF

j_gene: TRBJ2-1
v_gene: TRBV18
d_gene: .
CDR3nt: TGTGCCAGCTCACCACCCTCCGGGGACAATGAGCAGTTCTTC
CDR3aa: CASSPPSGDNEQFF

j_gene: TRBJ2-1
v_gene: TRBV18
d_gene: .
CDR3nt: TGTGCCAGCTCAGCGAGACAGACTGAGCAGTTCTTC
CDR3aa: CASSARQTEQFF

j_gene: TRBJ2-2
v_gene: TRBV7-9
d_gene: .
CDR3nt: TGTGCCAGCAGCTTGCAGGGATATACCGGGGAGCTGTTTTTT
CDR3aa: CASSLQGYTGELFF

j_gene: TRBJ2-3
v_gene: TRBV4-3
d_gene: TRBD2
CDR3nt: TGCGCCAGCAGCCAAGATCTAGCGGGAGGGCCAGATACGCAGTATTTT
CDR3aa: CASSQDLAGGPDTQYF

j_gene: TRBJ1-5
v_gene: TRBV4-1
d_gene: .
CDR3nt: TGCGCCAGCAACCCGGTGGGGGGGGTACAGCCCCAGCATTTT
CDR3aa: CASNPVGGVQPQHF

j_gene: TRBJ1-2
v_gene: TRBV28
d_gene: TRBD1
CDR3nt: TGTGCCAGCAGTCTCGAGGGACAGGGAAAAGGCTACACCTTC
CDR3aa: CASSLEGQGKGYTF

j_gene: TRBJ2-7
v_gene: TRBV30
d_gene: .
CDR3nt: TGTGCCTGGAGTGTAATGATAGACTCTTCCTACGAGCAGTCCTTC
CDR3aa: CAWSVMIDSSYEQSF

j_gene: TRBJ1-2
v_gene: TRBV5-1
d_gene: .
CDR3nt: TGCGCCAGCACCGGCTCGGGCTATGGCTACACCTTC
CDR3aa: CASTGSGYGYTF

j_gene: TRBJ1-4
v_gene: TRBV6-1
d_gene: TRBD1
CDR3nt: TGTGCCAGCAGTGAATTTTCGACAGGGCTGTTTTTT
CDR3aa: CASSEFSTGLFF

j_gene: TRBJ2-5
v_gene: TRBV11-1
d_gene: .
CDR3nt: TGTGCCAGCAGCCGTCACAGCCACGCTCAAGAGACCCAGTACTTC
CDR3aa: CASSRHSHAQETQYF

j_gene: TRBJ1-4
v_gene: TRBV9
d_gene: .
CDR3nt: TGTGCCAGCAGTCGTGTCGGGGAGGGTAATGAAAAACTGTTTTTT
CDR3aa: CASSRVGEGNEKLFF

j_gene: TRBJ1-2
v_gene: TRBV15
d_gene: TRBD1
CDR3nt: TGTGCCACCAGCAGGGACAGGGCAGGTGGCTACACCTTC
CDR3aa: CATSRDRAGGYTF

j_gene: TRBJ1-2
v_gene: TRBV5-1
d_gene: .
CDR3nt: TGCGCCAGCAGCTCCCAATTAGGACAGCTTTATGGCTACACCTTC
CDR3aa: CASSSQLGQLYGYTF

j_gene: TRBJ2-5
v_gene: TRBV4-1
d_gene: .
CDR3nt: TGCGCCAGCAGCCAAGTTAGCGGACTGCGAGAGACCCAGTACTTC
CDR3aa: CASSQVSGLRETQYF

j_gene: TRBJ2-1
v_gene: TRBV6-1
d_gene: TRBD2
CDR3nt: TGTGCCAGCAGTCGGGGGACTAGCCCCCCGCATGAGCAGTTCTTC
CDR3aa: CASSRGTSPPHEQFF

j_gene: TRBJ1-1
v_gene: TRBV5-1
d_gene: TRBD1
CDR3nt: TGCGCCAGCAGCTCAGACAGGGGGGAAGCTTTCTTT
CDR3aa: CASSSDRGEAFF

j_gene: TRBJ2-1
v_gene: TRBV20-1
d_gene: TRBD2
CDR3nt: TGCAGTGTTCTAGCGGGGAATGAGCAGTTCTTC
CDR3aa: CSVLAGNEQFF

j_gene: TRBJ2-7
v_gene: TRBV7-3
d_gene: TRBD1
CDR3nt: TGTGCCAGCAGCCCCGGGACAGGGAAATACGAGCAGTACTTC
CDR3aa: CASSPGTGKYEQYF

j_gene: TRBJ1-2
v_gene: TRBV29-1
d_gene: TRBD1
CDR3nt: TGCAGCGTTGAAGAGCCAGGGGGCGACTATGGCTACACCTTC
CDR3aa: CSVEEPGGDYGYTF

j_gene: TRBJ2-7
v_gene: TRBV28
d_gene: TRBD1
CDR3nt: TGTGCCAGCACCCCGCTAGGTGGACAGGGGCGCTACGAGCAGTACTTC
CDR3aa: CASTPLGGQGRYEQYF

j_gene: TRBJ2-5
v_gene: TRBV5-1
d_gene: .
CDR3nt: TGCGCCAGCAGCTCTCAAGAGACCCAGTACTTC
CDR3aa: CASSSQETQYF

j_gene: TRBJ1-1
v_gene: TRBV28
d_gene: .
CDR3nt: TGTGCCAGCAGCGGACTTAGTGGCACTGAAGCTTTCTTT
CDR3aa: CASSGLSGTEAFF

j_gene: TRBJ2-2
v_gene: TRBV2
d_gene: TRBD1
CDR3nt: TGTGCCAGCATTGGACAGGGGGAGGTCGGGGAGCTGTTTTTT
CDR3aa: CASIGQGEVGELFF

j_gene: TRBJ1-1
v_gene: TRBV4-1
d_gene: .
CDR3nt: TGCGCCAGCAGGGGAGGGGGGTTCACTGAAGCTTTCTTT
CDR3aa: CASRGGGFTEAFF

j_gene: TRBJ1-2
v_gene: TRBV5-6
d_gene: .
CDR3nt: TGTGCCAGCAGCTTTCTCTTGCCCGGGAACTATGGCTACACCTTC
CDR3aa: CASSFLLPGNYGYTF

j_gene: TRBJ1-1
v_gene: TRBV7-7
d_gene: TRBD1
CDR3nt: TGTGCTAGCAGCCAGGACAGGGACACTGAAGCTTTCTTT
CDR3aa: CASSQDRDTEAFF

j_gene: TRBJ2-7
v_gene: TRBV6-1
d_gene: TRBD1
CDR3nt: TGTGCCAGCAGAGTCAGGACAGGGTTCGAGCAGTACTTC
CDR3aa: CASRVRTGFEQYF

j_gene: TRBJ1-1
v_gene: TRBV7-8
d_gene: .
CDR3nt: TGTGCCAGCAGCATCGGGTCGTACTTGATCACTGAAGCTTTCTTT
CDR3aa: CASSIGSYLITEAFF

j_gene: TRBJ2-1
v_gene: TRBV4-3
d_gene: TRBD2
CDR3nt: TGCGCCAGCAGCCAAGATTCAGCGGGAGATGTATACAATGAGCAGTTCTTC
CDR3aa: CASSQDSAGDVYNEQFF

j_gene: TRBJ2-1
v_gene: TRBV19
d_gene: .
CDR3nt: TGTGCCAGTAGTACTCGTGAGGGAGCAGAGTACAATGAGCAGTTCTTC
CDR3aa: CASSTREGAEYNEQFF

j_gene: TRBJ2-7
v_gene: TRBV28
d_gene: .
CDR3nt: TGTGCCAGCAGTTCCGGACCCCCCAGCGGCTACGAGCAGTACTTC
CDR3aa: CASSSGPPSGYEQYF

j_gene: TRBJ1-1
v_gene: TRBV5-1
d_gene: TRBD1
CDR3nt: TGCGCCAGCAGCGAGGGACAGCCGAACACTGAAGCTTTCTTT
CDR3aa: CASSEGQPNTEAFF

j_gene: TRBJ1-1
v_gene: TRBV19
d_gene: TRBD1
CDR3nt: TGTGCCAGTAAGACAGGGGGCGCGGGCACTGAAGCTTTCTTT
CDR3aa: CASKTGGAGTEAFF

j_gene: TRBJ2-7
v_gene: TRBV7-2
d_gene: .
CDR3nt: TGTGCCAGCAGCCGGCGGGGACGGAAAGATTTTAGCTCCTACGAGCAGTACTTC
CDR3aa: CASSRRGRKDFSSYEQYF

j_gene: TRBJ1-1
v_gene: TRBV20-1
d_gene: .
CDR3nt: TGCAGTGCTAGGCGCGTAGAAGCTTTCTTT
CDR3aa: CSARRVEAFF

j_gene: TRBJ2-7
v_gene: TRBV5-1
d_gene: .
CDR3nt: TGCGCCAGCAGTCCGGTAGGGACACTTTCCTACGAGCAGTACTTC
CDR3aa: CASSPVGTLSYEQYF